The rows below give T cell receptor beta chains drawn from one sample of a study of regulatory and conventional T cells in RAG deficiency. This table comes from immunoSEQ multiplex PCR, and its TCRdb copy is limited to in-frame clones, with some not included. The sample lists 6,000 to 8,000 clones, more than 75% occurring once. This sample was shared with a second study, whose subject was regulatory T cells.

The sequenced material came from CD127- CD25+ CD4+ Tregs sorted from blood. These receptors all come from a human donor in good health. CDR3s include the opening cysteine and the closing phenylalanine or tryptophan. The D gene is left open where the match is weak. Clone size, where shown, is once, few, many, or a class for clones that have expanded.

d_call | j_call | v_call | cdr3_length | clone_size | cdr3_aa | cdr3_nt
TRBD1 | TRBJ1-1 | TRBV5-1 | 14 | . | CASSSNLQGAEAFF | TGCGCCAGCAGCTCCAATCTACAGGGGGCTGAAGCTTTCTTT
. | TRBJ1-3 | TRBV12-5 | 14 | . | CASQGSNSGNTIYF | TGTGCTAGCCAGGGCTCTAACTCTGGAAACACCATATATTTT
TRBD1 | TRBJ1-2 | TRBV19 | 15 | . | CASTPTGLLNYGYTF | TGTGCCAGTACCCCGACAGGGCTCCTTAACTATGGCTACACCTTC
TRBD2 | TRBJ2-7 | TRBV18 | 12 | . | CASSPGGQEQYF | TGTGCCAGCTCTCCGGGGGGGCAAGAGCAGTACTTC
. | TRBJ1-5 | TRBV25-1 | 13 | . | CATEGEGGQPQHF | TGTGCCACGGAGGGGGAGGGCGGGCAGCCCCAGCATTTT
TRBD2 | TRBJ2-1 | TRBV10-2 | 14 | . | CASRVSGAWDEQFF | TGCGCCAGTCGCGTTAGCGGGGCGTGGGATGAGCAGTTCTTC
TRBD2 | TRBJ2-3 | TRBV27 | 20 | . | CASSPRTSGGRRRSTDTQYF | TGTGCCAGCAGTCCCCGGACTAGCGGGGGCCGGCGACGAAGCACAGATACGCAGTATTTT
. | TRBJ2-7 | TRBV5-1 | 15 | . | CASSLVGGTSYEQYF | TGCGCCAGCAGCTTGGTTGGGGGGACCTCCTACGAGCAGTACTTC
. | TRBJ1-4 | TRBV21-1 | 16 | . | CASSSTLQGTNEKLFF | TGTGCCAGCAGCTCAACCCTACAGGGTACTAATGAAAAACTGTTTTTT
. | TRBJ1-3 | TRBV7-9 | 15 | . | CASSLATGSGNTIYF | TGTGCCAGCAGCTTGGCAACAGGGTCTGGAAACACCATATATTTT
. | TRBJ2-7 | TRBV6-1 | 12 | . | CASSRTAYEQYF | TGTGCCAGCAGTAGGACTGCCTACGAGCAGTACTTC
TRBD1 | TRBJ2-1 | TRBV11-3 | 19 | . | CASSLGVTGGAMGYNEQFF | TGTGCCAGCAGCCTCGGGGTGACAGGGGGCGCGATGGGATACAATGAGCAGTTCTTC
. | TRBJ2-3 | TRBV6-5 | 13 | . | CASSWGGTDTQYF | TGTGCCAGCAGTTGGGGGGGCACAGATACGCAGTATTTT
TRBD1 | TRBJ1-1 | TRBV11-3 | 13 | . | CASSKDREKPAFF | TGTGCCAGCAGTAAAGACAGGGAAAAGCCTGCTTTCTTT
. | TRBJ2-1 | TRBV11-3 | 12 | . | CASRGQNNEQFF | TGTGCCAGCAGGGGGCAAAACAATGAGCAGTTCTTC
. | TRBJ1-5 | TRBV2 | 13 | once | CASRTTSNQPQHF | TGTGCCAGCCGGACTACCAGCAATCAGCCCCAGCATTTT
. | TRBJ2-3 | TRBV9 | 16 | . | CASSAFLTGNTDTQYF | TGTGCCAGCAGCGCATTCCTCACAGGGAACACAGATACGCAGTATTTT
. | TRBJ1-1 | TRBV10-3 | 13 | few | CAITKTVNTEAFF | TGTGCCATCACCAAGACAGTGAACACTGAAGCTTTCTTT
TRBD2 | TRBJ2-3 | TRBV5-1 | 17 | . | CASSWARAGDITDTQYF | TGCGCCAGCAGCTGGGCCCGAGCGGGGGATATCACAGATACGCAGTATTTT
TRBD2 | TRBJ2-5 | TRBV5-1 | 14 | . | CASSSPTPSGEQYF | TGCGCCAGCAGCTCCCCTACGCCCAGCGGGGAGCAGTACTTC
TRBD2 | TRBJ2-3 | TRBV4-2 | 16 | . | CASSPTSGGAADTQYF | TGTGCCAGCAGCCCAACTAGCGGGGGGGCGGCAGATACGCAGTATTTT
. | TRBJ2-5 | TRBV5-1 | 12 | . | CASSLDGETQYF | TGCGCCAGCAGCTTGGACGGAGAGACCCAGTACTTC
. | TRBJ1-3 | TRBV18 | 16 | few | CASSPPPAGWGNTIYF | TGTGCCAGCTCACCACCGCCGGCAGGGTGGGGAAACACCATATATTTT
. | TRBJ1-2 | TRBV5-1 | 12 | . | CASSLEGKGYTF | TGCGCCAGCAGCTTGGAGGGGAAAGGCTACACCTTC
TRBD2 | TRBJ2-2 | TRBV25-1 | 16 | . | CASSERSGLATGELFF | TGTGCCAGCAGTGAACGATCGGGACTAGCGACCGGGGAGCTGTTTTTT
TRBD1 | TRBJ2-1 | TRBV2 | 15 | . | CASSEPGQGVREQFF | TGTGCCAGCAGTGAGCCGGGACAGGGGGTTCGTGAGCAGTTCTTC
TRBD2 | TRBJ2-1 | TRBV2 | 16 | . | CASSQPGLVFHNEQFF | TGTGCCAGCAGCCAACCGGGACTAGTATTCCACAATGAGCAGTTCTTC
. | TRBJ2-3 | TRBV6-1 | 16 | . | CASSEHSGSLTDTQYF | TGTGCCAGCAGTGAACATTCTGGTAGCTTGACAGATACGCAGTATTTT
. | TRBJ1-6 | TRBV14 | 17 | few | CASSQDRPGFGNSPLHF | TGTGCCAGCAGCCAAGATCGGCCCGGGTTTGGAAATTCACCCCTCCACTTT
. | TRBJ1-5 | TRBV5-4 | 13 | . | CASSPGFNQPQHF | TGTGCCAGCAGCCCGGGATTCAATCAGCCCCAGCATTTT
TRBD1 | TRBJ1-1 | TRBV5-4 | 16 | . | CASSLGAGGRGTEAFF | TGTGCCAGCAGCTTGGGGGCAGGGGGCCGAGGCACTGAAGCTTTCTTT
. | TRBJ1-2 | TRBV20-1 | 11 | . | CSATFGYGYTF | TGCAGTGCTACATTCGGGTATGGCTACACCTTC
. | TRBJ2-7 | TRBV5-1 | 15 | . | CASSGPQVGSYEQYF | TGCGCCAGCAGCGGTCCCCAGGTAGGCTCCTACGAGCAGTACTTC
. | TRBJ2-5 | TRBV15 | 15 | . | CATSRAPRPKETQYF | TGTGCCACCAGCAGAGCCCCGAGGCCTAAAGAGACCCAGTACTTC
. | TRBJ1-3 | TRBV4-3 | 16 | . | CASSPNVVRALGPIYF | TGCGCCAGCAGCCCAAACGTAGTGAGAGCTCTTGGGCCCATATATTTT
. | TRBJ2-7 | TRBV2 | 13 | . | CASRGQGTYEQYF | TGTGCCAGCAGAGGCCAGGGAACCTACGAGCAGTACTTC
. | TRBJ1-6 | TRBV7-2 | 13 | . | CASSPRGNSPLHF | TGTGCCAGCAGCCCAAGAGGGAATTCACCCCTCCACTTT
TRBD1 | TRBJ2-2 | TRBV11-3 | 14 | . | CASTQTGGHGELFF | TGTGCCAGCACCCAAACAGGGGGACACGGGGAGCTGTTTTTT